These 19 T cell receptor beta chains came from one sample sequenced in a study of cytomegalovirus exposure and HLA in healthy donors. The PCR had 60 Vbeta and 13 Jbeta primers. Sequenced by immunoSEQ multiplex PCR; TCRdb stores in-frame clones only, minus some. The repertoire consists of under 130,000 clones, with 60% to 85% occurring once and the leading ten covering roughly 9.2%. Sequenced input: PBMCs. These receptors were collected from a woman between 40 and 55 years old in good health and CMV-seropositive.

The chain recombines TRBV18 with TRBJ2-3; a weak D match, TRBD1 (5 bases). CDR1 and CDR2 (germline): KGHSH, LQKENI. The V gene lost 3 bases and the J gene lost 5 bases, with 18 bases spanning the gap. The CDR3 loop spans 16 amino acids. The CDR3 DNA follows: TGTGCCAGCTCACCGCTTTCTCATCGCCAGGGAGATACGCAGTATTTT. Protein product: CASSPLSHRQGDTQYF.

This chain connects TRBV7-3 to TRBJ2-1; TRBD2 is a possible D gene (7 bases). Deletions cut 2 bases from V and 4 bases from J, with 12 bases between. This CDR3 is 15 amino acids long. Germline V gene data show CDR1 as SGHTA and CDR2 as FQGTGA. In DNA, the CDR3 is TGTGCCAGCAGCTTAGGCGGGGGCATATACAATGAGCAGTTCTTC. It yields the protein CASSLGGGIYNEQFF.

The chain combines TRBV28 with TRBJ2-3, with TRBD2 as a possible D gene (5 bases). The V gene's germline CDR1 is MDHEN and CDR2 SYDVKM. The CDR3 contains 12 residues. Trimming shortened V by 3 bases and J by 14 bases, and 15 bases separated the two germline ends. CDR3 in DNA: TGTGCCAGCAGTTTTTCGGGCGCGGGTCGGTATTTT. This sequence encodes CASSFSGAGRYF.

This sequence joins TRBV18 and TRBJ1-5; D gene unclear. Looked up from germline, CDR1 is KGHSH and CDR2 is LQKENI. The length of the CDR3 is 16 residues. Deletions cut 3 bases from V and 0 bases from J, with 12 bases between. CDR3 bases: TGTGCCAGCTCACCCCACGCGCCGTCTAGCAATCAGCCCCAGCATTTT. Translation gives CASSPHAPSSNQPQHF.

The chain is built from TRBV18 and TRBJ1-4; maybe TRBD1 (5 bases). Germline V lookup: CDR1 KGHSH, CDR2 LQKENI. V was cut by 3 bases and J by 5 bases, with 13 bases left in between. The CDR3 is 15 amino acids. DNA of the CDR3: TGTGCCAGCTCACCCCGGGGGGGTGCAAATGAAAAACTGTTTTTT. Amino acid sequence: CASSPRGGANEKLFF. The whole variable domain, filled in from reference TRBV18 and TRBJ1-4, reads NAGVMQNPRHLVRRRGQEARLRCSPMKGHSHVYWYRQLPEEGLKFMVYLQKENIIDESGMPKERFSAEFPKEGPSILRIQQVVRGDSAAYFCASSPRGGANEKLFFGSGTQLSVL.

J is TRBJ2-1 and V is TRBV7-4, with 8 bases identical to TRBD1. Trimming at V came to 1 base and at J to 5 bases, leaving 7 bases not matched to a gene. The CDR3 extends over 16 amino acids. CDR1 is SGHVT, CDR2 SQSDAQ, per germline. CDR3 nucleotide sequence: TGTGCCAGCAGCTTAGTATGCAGGGGGCAGCACAATGAGCAGTTCTTC. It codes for CASSLVCRGQHNEQFF.

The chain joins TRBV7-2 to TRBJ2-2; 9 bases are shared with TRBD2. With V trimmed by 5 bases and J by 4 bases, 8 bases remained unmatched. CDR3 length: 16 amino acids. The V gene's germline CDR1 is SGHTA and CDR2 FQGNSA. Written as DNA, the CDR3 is TGTGCCAGCAGCACGTGGCGGGGGGGCCGCACCGGGGAGCTGTTTTTT. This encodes CASSTWRGGRTGELFF.

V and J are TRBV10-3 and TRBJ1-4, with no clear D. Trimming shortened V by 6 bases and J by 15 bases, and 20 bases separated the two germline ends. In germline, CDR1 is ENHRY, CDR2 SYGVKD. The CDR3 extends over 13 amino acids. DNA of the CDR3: TGTGCCATCAGCTTAACCAATGACATGCCCTTGTTTTTT. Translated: CAISLTNDMPLFF.

The CDR3 spells CASSPRLAGVVGELFF. CDR3 DNA sequence: TGTGCCAGCTCACCACGTCTAGCGGGAGTGGTCGGGGAGCTGTTTTTT. The chain has TRBV18 and TRBJ2-2, with 10 bases identical to TRBD2. The CDR3 sequence is 16 residues long. Germline V gene sequence: CDR1 KGHSH, CDR2 LQKENI. With 1 base clipped from V and 7 bases from J, the junction kept 6 bases outside the gene matches.

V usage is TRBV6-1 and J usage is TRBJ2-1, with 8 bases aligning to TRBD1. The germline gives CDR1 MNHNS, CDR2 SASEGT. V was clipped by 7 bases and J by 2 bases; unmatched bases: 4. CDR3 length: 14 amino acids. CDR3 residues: CASNRQGPYNEQFF. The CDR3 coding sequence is TGTGCCAGCAACAGACAGGGGCCCTACAATGAGCAGTTCTTC.

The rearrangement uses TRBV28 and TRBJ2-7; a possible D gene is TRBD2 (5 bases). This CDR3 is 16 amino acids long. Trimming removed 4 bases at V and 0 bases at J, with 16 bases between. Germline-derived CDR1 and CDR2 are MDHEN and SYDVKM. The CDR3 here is CASSSPSGVPSYEQYF. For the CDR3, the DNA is TGTGCCAGCAGTTCGCCCTCCGGGGTCCCCTCCTACGAGCAGTACTTC.

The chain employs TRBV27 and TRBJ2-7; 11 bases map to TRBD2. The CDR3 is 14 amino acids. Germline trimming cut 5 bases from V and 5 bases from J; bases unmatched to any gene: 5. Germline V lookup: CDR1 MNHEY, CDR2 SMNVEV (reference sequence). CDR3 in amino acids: CASSPSGRIDEQYF. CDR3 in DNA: TGTGCCAGCAGTCCTAGCGGGAGGATAGACGAGCAGTACTTC.

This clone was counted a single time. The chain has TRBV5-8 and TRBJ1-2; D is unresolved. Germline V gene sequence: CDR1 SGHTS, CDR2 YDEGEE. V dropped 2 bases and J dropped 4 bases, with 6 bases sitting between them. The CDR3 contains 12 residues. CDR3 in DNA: TGTGCCAGCAGCTTTTCCAGCTATGGCTACACCTTC. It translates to CASSFSSYGYTF.

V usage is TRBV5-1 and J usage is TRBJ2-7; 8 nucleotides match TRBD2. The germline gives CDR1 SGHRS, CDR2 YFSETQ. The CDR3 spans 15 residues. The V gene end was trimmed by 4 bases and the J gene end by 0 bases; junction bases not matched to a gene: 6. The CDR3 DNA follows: TGCGCCAGCAGCGCCCGGAGCGGGAGCTCCTACGAGCAGTACTTC. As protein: CASSARSGSSYEQYF.

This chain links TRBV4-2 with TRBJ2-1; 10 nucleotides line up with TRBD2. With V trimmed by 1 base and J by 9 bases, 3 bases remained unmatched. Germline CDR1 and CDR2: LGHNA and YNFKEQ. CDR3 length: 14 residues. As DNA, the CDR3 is TGTGCCAGCAGCCAAGGGGGACTAGCGAGTGAGCAGTTCTTC. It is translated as CASSQGGLASEQFF.

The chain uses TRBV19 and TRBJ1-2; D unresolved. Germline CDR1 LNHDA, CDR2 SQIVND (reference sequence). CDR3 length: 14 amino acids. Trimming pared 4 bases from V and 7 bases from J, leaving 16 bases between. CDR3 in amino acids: CASSNYGEVSGYTF. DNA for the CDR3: TGTGCCAGTAGTAACTACGGGGAAGTGAGTGGCTACACCTTC. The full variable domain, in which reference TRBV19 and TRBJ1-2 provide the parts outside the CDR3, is DGGITQSPKYLFRKEGQNVTLSCEQNLNHDAMYWYRQDPGQGLRLIYYSQIVNDFQKGDIAEGYSVSREKKESFPLTVTSAQKNPTAFYLCASSNYGEVSGYTFGSGTRLTVV.

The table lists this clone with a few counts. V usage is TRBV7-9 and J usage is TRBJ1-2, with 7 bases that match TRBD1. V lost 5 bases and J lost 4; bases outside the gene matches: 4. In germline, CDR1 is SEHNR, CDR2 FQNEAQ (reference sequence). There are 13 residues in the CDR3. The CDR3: CASSQTGAYGYTF. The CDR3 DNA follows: TGTGCCAGCAGCCAAACAGGGGCCTATGGCTACACCTTC.

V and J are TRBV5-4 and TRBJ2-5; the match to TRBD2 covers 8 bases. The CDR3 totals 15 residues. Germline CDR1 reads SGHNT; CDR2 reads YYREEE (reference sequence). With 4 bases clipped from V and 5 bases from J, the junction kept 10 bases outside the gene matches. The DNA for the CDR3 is TGTGCCAGCAGCGGGCGGGCGGGGGGAGGTGAGACCCAGTACTTC. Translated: CASSGRAGGGETQYF.

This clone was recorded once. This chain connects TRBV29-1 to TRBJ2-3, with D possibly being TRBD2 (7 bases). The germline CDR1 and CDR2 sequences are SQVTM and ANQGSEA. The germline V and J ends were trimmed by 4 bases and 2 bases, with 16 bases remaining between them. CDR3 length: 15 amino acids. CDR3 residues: CSVGVGAGATDTQYF. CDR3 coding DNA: TGCAGCGTTGGGGTGGGGGCGGGGGCCACAGATACGCAGTATTTT.